This passage covers 11 T cell receptor beta chains from one sample sequenced in a study of blood T cell repertoires in COVID-19. Generated by immunoSEQ multiplex PCR, the TCRdb table keeps only in-frame clones and is missing some. This sample has roughly 200,000 clones, with about 84% found just once. Input material: peripheral blood. All receptors derive from a woman of 80 years or more with acute or convalescent COVID-19.

The chain carries TRBV7-2 and TRBJ1-1; 12 bases are a match to TRBD1. Per germline, CDR1 SGHTA and CDR2 FQGNSA. V dropped 5 bases and J dropped 11; count of bases not matched to a gene: 12. There are 15 residues in the CDR3. The CDR3 DNA reads TGTGCCAGCAGCCCGACGGGGGACAGGGGGCCTGGGGCTTTCTTT. Its translation: CASSPTGDRGPGAFF.

This clone was recorded once. The chain recombines TRBV7-8 with TRBJ1-4; tentative D call: TRBD1 (5 bases). Germline CDR1 and CDR2: SGHVS and FQNEAQ. V gave up 1 base and J gave up 3 bases, with 9 bases separating them. The CDR3 is 15 amino acids. This chain's CDR3 is CASSLDRSANEKLFF. In DNA, the CDR3 is TGTGCCAGCAGCTTAGACAGGTCGGCTAATGAAAAACTGTTTTTT. Full variable domain (outside the CDR3, taken from reference TRBV7-8 and TRBJ1-4): GAGVSQSPRYKVAKRGQDVALRCDPISGHVSLFWYQQALGQGPEFLTYFQNEAQLDKSGLPSDRFFAERPEGSVSTLKIQRTQQEDSAVYLCASSLDRSANEKLFFGSGTQLSVL.

The chain carries TRBV28 and TRBJ1-2, with a possible D match to TRBD1 (5 bases). V lost 3 bases and J lost 3, with 5 bases in between. The CDR3 contains 12 residues. CDR1 and CDR2 from the germline V gene are MDHEN and SYDVKM. This CDR3 is CASSLTDYGYTF. CDR3 bases: TGTGCCAGCAGTTTGACAGACTATGGCTACACCTTC.

The V gene is TRBV29-1, the J gene TRBJ2-7; 7 bases match TRBD1. Germline V gives CDR1 SQVTM, CDR2 ANQGSEA. The junction had 1 base not matched to a gene; V was cut back by 2 bases and J by 3 bases. CDR3 size: 12 residues. The CDR3: CSVERGHYEQYF. As DNA, the CDR3 is TGCAGCGTTGAAAGGGGGCACTACGAGCAGTACTTC.

V and J are TRBV28 and TRBJ2-3, with a weak D call TRBD1 (6 bases). Trimming left V 2 bases short and J 5 bases short, with 11 bases between. The CDR3 loop spans 14 amino acids. Germline-derived CDR1 and CDR2 are MDHEN and SYDVKM. DNA of the CDR3: TGTGCCAGCAGTTTAGGGGGCTTGGGAGATACGCAGTATTTT. This gives the protein CASSLGGLGDTQYF.

The chain uses TRBV5-1 and TRBJ1-3, with TRBD1 matching over 9 bases. CDR3 length equals 18 residues. Germline V gene lookup returns CDR1 SGHRS and CDR2 YFSETQ. V shed 4 bases, J shed 1 base, and the junction held 12 bases outside the gene matches. The CDR3: CASSNRLGQGKSGNTIYF. CDR3 nucleotides: TGCGCCAGCAGCAACCGACTGGGACAGGGCAAATCTGGAAACACCATATATTTT.

The CDR3 DNA sequence: TGCGCCAGCAGCGTGACAGGGGGCGGTTTAACTGAAGCTTTCTTT. Protein product: CASSVTGGGLTEAFF. J is TRBJ1-1 and V is TRBV5-1, with 10 bases lining up with TRBD1. Per germline, CDR1 SGHRS and CDR2 YFSETQ. Unmatched junction bases numbered 8, after V lost 4 bases and J lost 5 bases. This CDR3 spans 15 amino acids.

The rearrangement joins TRBV5-1 to TRBJ2-2; 9 bases line up with TRBD2. Losses at the gene ends were 0 bases for V and 1 base for J; bases not matched to a gene: 1. CDR1 SGHRS and CDR2 YFSETQ come from the germline V gene. This CDR3 region has 16 residues. CDR3 sequence reads: CASSLGLAVNTGELFF. The CDR3 DNA sequence: TGCGCCAGCAGCTTGGGACTAGCGGTGAACACCGGGGAGCTGTTTTTT.

The chain recombines TRBV7-2 with TRBJ1-1; no definite D call. Between the trimmed V and J ends, which lost 5 bases and 5 bases, there was a span of 18 bases. The length of the CDR3 is 15 residues. The germline gives CDR1 SGHTA, CDR2 FQGNSA. DNA of the CDR3: TGTGCCAGCAGCCCCACGCCTGGGCGATGGACTGAAGCTTTCTTT. It specifies CASSPTPGRWTEAFF.

This clone was found once. V gene TRBV2 combines with J gene TRBJ1-3, with a tentative D call TRBD1 (6 bases). There are 13 residues in the CDR3. The germline V and J ends were trimmed by 6 bases and 4 bases, with 10 bases remaining between them. Germline loops: CDR1 SNHLY, CDR2 FYNNEI. The CDR3 DNA reads TGTGCCAGCAGCAGGGACACGGGAAACACCATATATTTT. Its translation is CASSRDTGNTIYF.

The rearrangement joins TRBV7-3 to TRBJ2-5, with D tentatively TRBD2 (6 bases). Deletions cut 4 bases from V and 8 bases from J, with 20 bases between. CDR1 is SGHTA and CDR2 is FQGTGA in the germline V gene. The CDR3 covers 15 residues. CDR3: CASSSTSTPSATQYF. The CDR3 DNA reads as TGTGCCAGCAGCTCCACCTCCACTCCTAGCGCAACCCAGTACTTC.